Listed below are T cell receptor beta chains from one sample, sequenced in a study of blood T cell repertoires in COVID-19. TCRdb's copy holds only in-frame clones and misses some; the assay was immunoSEQ multiplex PCR. The table includes more than 250,000 clones, roughly nine tenths detected once. Sequencing was done on a sample of peripheral blood. Every receptor here comes from a man aged 18 to 30 who had recovered from COVID-19. The CDR3 runs from the conserved cysteine through the conserved F or W. The D gene is left open where the match is weak. Clone size, where shown, is once, few, many, or a class for clones that have expanded.

D	V	J	size	DNA	CDR3
TRBD1	TRBV10-1	TRBJ2-5	.	TGCGCCGCGAGCCCGGGACAGGGGCGTCAAGAGACCCAGTACTTC	CAASPGQGRQETQYF
.	TRBV6-1	TRBJ2-1	.	TGTGCCAGCAGTGACGGCCGTAGACACTACAATGAGCAGTTCTTC	CASSDGRRHYNEQFF
TRBD2	TRBV9	TRBJ2-1	.	TGTGCCAGCAGACCCGGACTAGCGGGAGTCTACAATGAGCAGTTCTTC	CASRPGLAGVYNEQFF
TRBD1	TRBV29-1	TRBJ1-2	few	TGCAGCGTTGAGAGGGACAGGGGGCTTGGCTACACCTTC	CSVERDRGLGYTF
.	TRBV10-3	TRBJ2-7	.	TGTGCCATCAGTGATGACGGGGTGAAGAACTACGAGCAGTACTTC	CAISDDGVKNYEQYF
TRBD2	TRBV20-1	TRBJ2-4	.	TGCAGTGCTAGTCGCTGGACTAGCGGACCAACCGAGGCTAAAAACATTCAGTACTTC	CSASRWTSGPTEAKNIQYF
TRBD1	TRBV7-2	TRBJ2-2	.	TGTGCCAGCAGCTTAGGGGGACAGGCGAACACCGGGGAGCTGTTTTTT	CASSLGGQANTGELFF
.	TRBV18	TRBJ2-5	.	TGTGCCAGCTCACCTCACAGGATAGAGACCCAGTACTTC	CASSPHRIETQYF
TRBD1	TRBV28	TRBJ1-4	once	TGTGCCAGCAGTTCTCCGGGACAGGGGTATGAAAAACTGTTTTTT	CASSSPGQGYEKLFF
.	TRBV5-1	TRBJ2-3	.	TGCGCCAGCAGCTTCGGAGGGGCGCCTAGCACAGATACGCAGTATTTT	CASSFGGAPSTDTQYF
.	TRBV3-1/TRBV3-2	TRBJ1-5	.	TGTGCCAGCAGCCGCAAAGGACAGAGTCAGCCCCAGCATTTT	CASSRKGQSQPQHF
.	TRBV5-5	TRBJ1-5	once	TGTGCCAGCAGCTTGTCGTCACAAAGCAATCAGCCCCAGCATTTT	CASSLSSQSNQPQHF
TRBD2	TRBV4-2	TRBJ2-7	.	TGTGCCAGCAGCCAAGAGGGAATAGCGGGAGCATACGAGCAGTACTTC	CASSQEGIAGAYEQYF
TRBD1	TRBV11-1	TRBJ1-6	few	TGTGCCAGCAGCCGTGGGACAGATTATAATTCACCCCTCCACTTT	CASSRGTDYNSPLHF
.	TRBV4-3	TRBJ1-1	.	TGCGCCAGCAGCCAAGATGGTCTAGGGGTCACTGAAGCTTTCTTT	CASSQDGLGVTEAFF
.	TRBV7-2	TRBJ2-1	.	TGTGCCAGCAGCCCGCGGACTCTCGATCATAATGAGCAGTTCTTC	CASSPRTLDHNEQFF
TRBD2	TRBV2	TRBJ2-3	.	TGTGCCAGCACCAGGACTAGCGGGGGCAGCACAGATACGCAGTATTTT	CASTRTSGGSTDTQYF
TRBD2	TRBV5-5	TRBJ2-5	once	TGTGCCAGCAGCTTGACTAGCGGGGGACAAGAGACCCAGTACTTC	CASSLTSGGQETQYF
TRBD2	TRBV5-4	TRBJ2-1	.	TGTGCCAGCAGCCCCGGGACTAGCGGGACCTGGGGATTTTACAATGAGCAGTTCTTC	CASSPGTSGTWGFYNEQFF
.	TRBV6-5	TRBJ2-3	.	TGTGCCAGCAGACTCCAGGGATGGCGCACAGATACGCAGTATTTT	CASRLQGWRTDTQYF
TRBD2	TRBV5-1	TRBJ2-1	.	TGCGCCAGCAGCCTAGCCGGGACTAGCGGATACAATGAGCAGTTCTTC	CASSLAGTSGYNEQFF
.	TRBV15	TRBJ1-2	.	TGTGCCACCAGCAGAGATCGGTTGGCAGGGGAGGGTGGCTACACCTTC	CATSRDRLAGEGGYTF
.	TRBV5-6	TRBJ2-2	.	TGTGCCAGCAGCTTGTCAGGGTTTGGGATGACCGGGGAGCTGTTTTTT	CASSLSGFGMTGELFF
.	TRBV9	TRBJ1-3	.	TGTGCCAGCAGCGTCTCCGGGACATCGCCTGGAAACACCATATATTTT	CASSVSGTSPGNTIYF